Below, one T cell receptor beta chain is given with its context. The target antigen is unknown. The sample is drawn from a study of long-term antiretroviral therapy in people with HIV. General study results and limits: Blood was collected between the mid-2000s and the late 2010s, possibly under older ART regimens.

Germline V gene lookup returns CDR1 MNHNY and CDR2 SVGAGI (reference sequence). V was pared by 2 bases and J by 7 bases, with 13 bases of the junction left unmatched. The CDR3 consists of 16 residues. Survey level was the resolution at which the v3.0 immunoSEQ assay ran. Clones were sequenced by immunoSEQ multiplex PCR, and TCRdb holds only the in-frame ones, with some missing. The table includes about 26,000 clones, 82% detected once. The TCR was taken from a man aged 50 or older with HIV. The chain couples TRBV6-6 to TRBJ1-1; 7 positions match TRBD1. The material was unsorted PBMCs, obtained 2.9 years after starting antiretroviral therapy. The CDR3 reads CASSYPNTGEVGEAFF. The CDR3 region has the DNA TGTGCCAGCAGTTACCCAAATACAGGGGAGGTGGGTGAAGCTTTCTTT.